This T cell receptor (beta chain) was captured by sequencing in a study of T cell responses to AZD1222 COVID-19 vaccine. Study-wide results and limits: The sample set comprised mostly white British donors with more females, and clonal diversity was possibly underestimated. CD4 TCRs associated with vaccination spanned spike, dominating at 160-218 and 743-854. Repertoires were obtained solely post-peak T cell response.

Profiling relied on immunoSEQ multiplex PCR, and the TCRdb table lists in-frame clones only, not all of them. The sample consists of about 86,000 clones, roughly 87% of them appearing once. CDR3 length: 12 amino acids. V was cut by 2 bases and J by 5 bases, with 6 bases left in between. From germline, CDR1 is SGHVS and CDR2 FQNEAQ. About this clone itself: The antigen is undetermined.

This TCR was sampled from an adult in good health. The sample consisted of peripheral blood, taken on day 0 of AZD1222 vaccination. The chain employs TRBV7-8 and TRBJ1-2; D is unclear. The CDR3 loop is CASSLSNYGYTF. CDR3 sequence (DNA): TGTGCCAGCAGCTTATCGAATTATGGCTACACCTTC. The full variable domain, completed using reference TRBV7-8 and TRBJ1-2, is GAGVSQSPRYKVAKRGQDVALRCDPISGHVSLFWYQQALGQGPEFLTYFQNEAQLDKSGLPSDRFFAERPEGSVSTLKIQRTQQEDSAVYLCASSLSNYGYTFGSGTRLTVV.